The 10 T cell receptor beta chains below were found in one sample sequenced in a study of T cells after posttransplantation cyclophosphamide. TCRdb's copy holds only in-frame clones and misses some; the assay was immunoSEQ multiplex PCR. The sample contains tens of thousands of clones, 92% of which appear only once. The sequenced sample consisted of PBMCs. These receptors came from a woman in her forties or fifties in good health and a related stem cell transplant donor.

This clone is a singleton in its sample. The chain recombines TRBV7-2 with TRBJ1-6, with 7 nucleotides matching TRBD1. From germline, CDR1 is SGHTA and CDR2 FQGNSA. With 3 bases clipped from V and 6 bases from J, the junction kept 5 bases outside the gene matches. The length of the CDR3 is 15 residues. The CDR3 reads CASSFMTGSNSPLHF. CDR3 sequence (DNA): TGTGCCAGCAGCTTTATGACAGGGTCTAATTCACCCCTCCACTTT.

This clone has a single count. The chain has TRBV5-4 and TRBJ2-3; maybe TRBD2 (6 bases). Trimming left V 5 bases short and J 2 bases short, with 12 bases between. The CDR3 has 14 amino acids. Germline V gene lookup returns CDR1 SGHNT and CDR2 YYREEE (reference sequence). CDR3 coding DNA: TGTGCCAGCAGTTCCGCGGGACTCACAGATACGCAGTATTTT. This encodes CASSSAGLTDTQYF. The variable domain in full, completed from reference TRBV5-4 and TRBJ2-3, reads ETGVTQSPTHLIKTRGQQVTLRCSSQSGHNTVSWYQQALGQGPQFIFQYYREEENGRGNFPPRFSGLQFPNYSSELNVNALELDDSALYLCASSSAGLTDTQYFGPGTRLTVL.

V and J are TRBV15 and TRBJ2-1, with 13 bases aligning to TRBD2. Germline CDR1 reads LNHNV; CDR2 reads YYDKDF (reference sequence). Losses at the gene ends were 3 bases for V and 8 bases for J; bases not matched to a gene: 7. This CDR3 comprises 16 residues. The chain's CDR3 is CATSRSGLAGVYEQFF. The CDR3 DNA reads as TGTGCCACCAGCAGGTCCGGACTAGCGGGAGTGTATGAGCAGTTCTTC.

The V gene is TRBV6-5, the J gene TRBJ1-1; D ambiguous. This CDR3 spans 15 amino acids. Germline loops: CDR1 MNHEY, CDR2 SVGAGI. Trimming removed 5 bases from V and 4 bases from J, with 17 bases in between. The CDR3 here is CASSTSYLAGTEAFF. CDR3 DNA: TGTGCCAGCAGTACATCTTACTTAGCGGGCACTGAAGCTTTCTTT.

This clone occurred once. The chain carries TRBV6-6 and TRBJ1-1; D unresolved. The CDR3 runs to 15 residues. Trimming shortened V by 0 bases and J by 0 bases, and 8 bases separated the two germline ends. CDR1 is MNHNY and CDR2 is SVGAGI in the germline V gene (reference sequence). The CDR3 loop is CASSYSTRLNTEAFF. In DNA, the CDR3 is TGTGCCAGCAGTTACTCGACTCGGTTGAACACTGAAGCTTTCTTT.

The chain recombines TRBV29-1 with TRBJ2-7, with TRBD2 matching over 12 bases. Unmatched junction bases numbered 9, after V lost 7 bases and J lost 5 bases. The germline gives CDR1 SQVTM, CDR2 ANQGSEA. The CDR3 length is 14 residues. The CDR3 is CSAQTSGSGDEQYF. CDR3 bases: TGCAGCGCCCAGACTAGCGGGAGTGGAGACGAGCAGTACTTC.

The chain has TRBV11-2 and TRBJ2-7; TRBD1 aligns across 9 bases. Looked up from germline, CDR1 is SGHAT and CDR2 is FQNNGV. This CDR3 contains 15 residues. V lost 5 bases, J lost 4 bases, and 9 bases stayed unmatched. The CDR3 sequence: CASSLGTGTIYEQYF. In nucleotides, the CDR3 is TGTGCCAGCAGCCTCGGGACAGGGACGATATACGAGCAGTACTTC.

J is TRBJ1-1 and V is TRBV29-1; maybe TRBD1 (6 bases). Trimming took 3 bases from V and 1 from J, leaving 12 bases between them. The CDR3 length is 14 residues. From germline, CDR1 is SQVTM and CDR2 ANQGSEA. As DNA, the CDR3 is TGCAGCGTTGAGAGGGTGGGGGCGAACACTGAAGCTTTCTTT. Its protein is CSVERVGANTEAFF.

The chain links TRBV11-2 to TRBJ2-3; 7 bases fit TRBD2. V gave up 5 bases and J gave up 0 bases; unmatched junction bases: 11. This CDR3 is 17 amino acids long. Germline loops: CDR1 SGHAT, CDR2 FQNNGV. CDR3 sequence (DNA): TGTGCCAGCAGCACGACTCGACACGGGGGGAGCACAGATACGCAGTATTTT. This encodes CASSTTRHGGSTDTQYF.

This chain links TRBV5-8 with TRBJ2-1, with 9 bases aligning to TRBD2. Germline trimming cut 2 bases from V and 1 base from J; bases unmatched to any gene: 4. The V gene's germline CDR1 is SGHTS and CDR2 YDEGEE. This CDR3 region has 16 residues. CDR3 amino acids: CASSFLTSGSYNEQFF. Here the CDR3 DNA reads TGTGCCAGCAGCTTCCTGACTAGCGGATCCTACAATGAGCAGTTCTTC. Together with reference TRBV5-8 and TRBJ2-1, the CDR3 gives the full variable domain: EAGVTQSPTHLIKTRGQQATLRCSPISGHTSVYWYQQALGLGLQFLLWYDEGEERNRGNFPPRFSGRQFPNYSSELNVNALELEDSALYLCASSFLTSGSYNEQFFGPGTRLTVL.